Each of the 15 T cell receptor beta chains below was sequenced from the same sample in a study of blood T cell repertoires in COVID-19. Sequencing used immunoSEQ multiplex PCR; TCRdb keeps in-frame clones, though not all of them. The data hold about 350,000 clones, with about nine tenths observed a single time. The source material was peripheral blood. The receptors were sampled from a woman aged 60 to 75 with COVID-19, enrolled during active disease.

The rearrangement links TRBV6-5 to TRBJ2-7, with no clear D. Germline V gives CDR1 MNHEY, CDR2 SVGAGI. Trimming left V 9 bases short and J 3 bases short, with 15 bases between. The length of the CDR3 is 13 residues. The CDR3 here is CASKSRSYYEQYF. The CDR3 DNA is TGTGCCAGTAAGTCCAGGTCTTACTACGAGCAGTACTTC.

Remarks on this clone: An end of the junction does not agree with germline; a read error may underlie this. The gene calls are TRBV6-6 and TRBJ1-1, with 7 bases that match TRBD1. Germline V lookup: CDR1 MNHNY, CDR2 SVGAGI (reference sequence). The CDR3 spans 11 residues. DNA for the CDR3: TGTGCCAGCAGTCGCGGGCCCCAGGGGGTCTTT. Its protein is CASSRGPQGVF.

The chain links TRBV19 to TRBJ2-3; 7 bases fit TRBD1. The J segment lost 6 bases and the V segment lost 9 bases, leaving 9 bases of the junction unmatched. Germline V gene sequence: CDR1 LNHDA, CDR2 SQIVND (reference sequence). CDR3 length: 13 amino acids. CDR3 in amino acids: CASRVTGEDTQYF. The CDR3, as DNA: TGTGCCAGCCGAGTTACAGGGGAGGATACGCAGTATTTT.

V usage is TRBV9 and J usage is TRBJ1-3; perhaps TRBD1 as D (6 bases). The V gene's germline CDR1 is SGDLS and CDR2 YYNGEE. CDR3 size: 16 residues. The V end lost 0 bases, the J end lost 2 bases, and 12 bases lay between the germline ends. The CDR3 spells CASSVGLGATGNTIYF. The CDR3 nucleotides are TGTGCCAGCAGCGTAGGTCTGGGGGCAACTGGAAACACCATATATTTT.

The CDR3 nucleotides are TGTGCCAGTAGGTTACACAGGGGGCAGGACACTGAAGCTTTCTTT. Protein product: CASRLHRGQDTEAFF. The chain links TRBV19 to TRBJ1-1; 9 bases are a match to TRBD1. Germline CDR1 reads LNHDA; CDR2 reads SQIVND (reference sequence). Losses at the gene ends were 6 bases for V and 3 bases for J; bases not matched to a gene: 8. This CDR3 contains 15 residues.

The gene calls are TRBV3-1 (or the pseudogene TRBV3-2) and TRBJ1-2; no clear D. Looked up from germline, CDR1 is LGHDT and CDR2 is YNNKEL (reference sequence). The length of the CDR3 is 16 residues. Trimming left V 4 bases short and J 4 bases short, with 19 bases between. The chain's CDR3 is CASSLRQATPPYGYTF. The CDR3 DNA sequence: TGTGCCAGCAGCCTCCGCCAGGCCACACCACCCTATGGCTACACCTTC.

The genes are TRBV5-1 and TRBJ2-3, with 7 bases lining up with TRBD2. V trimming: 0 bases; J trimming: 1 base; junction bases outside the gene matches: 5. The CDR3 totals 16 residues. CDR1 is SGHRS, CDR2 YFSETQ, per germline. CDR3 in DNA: TGCGCCAGCAGCTTGGCCGGGGGGATTGGCACAGATACGCAGTATTTT. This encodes CASSLAGGIGTDTQYF.

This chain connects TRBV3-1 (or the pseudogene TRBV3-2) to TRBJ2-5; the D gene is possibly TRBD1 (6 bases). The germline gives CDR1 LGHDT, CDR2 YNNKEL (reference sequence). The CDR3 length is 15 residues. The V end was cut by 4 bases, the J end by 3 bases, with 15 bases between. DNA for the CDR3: TGTGCCAGCAGCCCCCTTGGAAACAGGGAAGAGACCCAGTACTTC. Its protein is CASSPLGNREETQYF.

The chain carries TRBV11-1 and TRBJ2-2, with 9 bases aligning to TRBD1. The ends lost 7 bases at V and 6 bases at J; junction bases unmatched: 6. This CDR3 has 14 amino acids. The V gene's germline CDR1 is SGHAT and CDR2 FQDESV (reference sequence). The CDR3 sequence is CASTNTGGAGELFF. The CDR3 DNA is TGTGCCAGCACCAATACAGGGGGCGCCGGGGAGCTGTTTTTT.

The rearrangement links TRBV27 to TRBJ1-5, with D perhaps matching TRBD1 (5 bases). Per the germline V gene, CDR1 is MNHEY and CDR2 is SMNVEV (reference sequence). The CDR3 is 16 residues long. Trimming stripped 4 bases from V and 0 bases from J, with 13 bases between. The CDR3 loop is CASSYSLQGSNQPQHF. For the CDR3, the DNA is TGTGCCAGCAGTTATTCACTCCAGGGTAGCAATCAGCCCCAGCATTTT.

DNA of the CDR3: TGTGCCAGCCGCCTATCGGGGGAAGGGGGCTACACCTTC. This gives the protein CASRLSGEGGYTF. The rearrangement uses TRBV2 and TRBJ1-2; D possibly corresponds to TRBD1 (5 bases). The CDR3 runs 13 residues. Trimming removed 8 bases at V and 8 bases at J, with 18 bases between. Germline V CDR1 and CDR2: SNHLY, FYNNEI.

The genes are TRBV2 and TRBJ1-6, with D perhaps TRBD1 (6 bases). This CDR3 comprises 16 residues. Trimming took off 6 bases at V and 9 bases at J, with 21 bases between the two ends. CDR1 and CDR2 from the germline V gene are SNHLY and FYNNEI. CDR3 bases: TGTGCCAGCAGGACTGCACCGACAGGAATGGGTTCACCCCTCCACTTT. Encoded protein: CASRTAPTGMGSPLHF.

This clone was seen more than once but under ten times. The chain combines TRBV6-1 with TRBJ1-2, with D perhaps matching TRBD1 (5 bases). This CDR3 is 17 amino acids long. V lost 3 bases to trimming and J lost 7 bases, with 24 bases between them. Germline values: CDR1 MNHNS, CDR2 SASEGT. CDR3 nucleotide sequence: TGTGCCAGCAGTGACAGGACAACCTCTAGAATTATAGGTGGCTACACCTTC. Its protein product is CASSDRTTSRIIGGYTF.

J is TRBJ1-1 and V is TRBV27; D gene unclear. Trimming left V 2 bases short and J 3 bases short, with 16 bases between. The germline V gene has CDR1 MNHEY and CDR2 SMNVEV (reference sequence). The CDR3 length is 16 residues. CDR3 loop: CASSLTRAGRHTEAFF. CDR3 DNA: TGTGCCAGCAGTTTAACGAGGGCAGGAAGACACACTGAAGCTTTCTTT.

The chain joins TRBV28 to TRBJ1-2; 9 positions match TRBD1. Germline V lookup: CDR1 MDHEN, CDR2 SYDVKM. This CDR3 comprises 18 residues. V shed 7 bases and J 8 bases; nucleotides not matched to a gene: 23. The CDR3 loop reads CASTSLRDRANLRGGYTF. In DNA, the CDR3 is TGTGCCAGCACTTCTCTTAGGGACAGGGCGAATTTGAGGGGGGGCTACACCTTC.